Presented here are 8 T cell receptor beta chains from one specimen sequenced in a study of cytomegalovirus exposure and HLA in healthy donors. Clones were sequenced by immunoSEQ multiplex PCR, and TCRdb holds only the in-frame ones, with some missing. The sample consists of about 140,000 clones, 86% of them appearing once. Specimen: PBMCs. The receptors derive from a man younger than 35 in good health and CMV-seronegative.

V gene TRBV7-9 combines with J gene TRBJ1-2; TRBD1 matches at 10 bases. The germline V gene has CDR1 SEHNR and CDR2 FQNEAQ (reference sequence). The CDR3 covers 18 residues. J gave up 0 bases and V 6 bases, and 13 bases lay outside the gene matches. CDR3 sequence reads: CASSLKAGTGASNYGYTF. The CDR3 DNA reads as TGTGCCAGCAGTCTAAAAGCCGGGACAGGGGCGTCTAACTATGGCTACACCTTC.

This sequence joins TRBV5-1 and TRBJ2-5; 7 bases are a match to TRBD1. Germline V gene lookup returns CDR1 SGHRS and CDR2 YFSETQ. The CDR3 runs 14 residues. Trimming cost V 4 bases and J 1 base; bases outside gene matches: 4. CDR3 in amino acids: CASSVGTAQETQYF. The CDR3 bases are TGCGCCAGCAGCGTAGGGACAGCCCAAGAGACCCAGTACTTC.

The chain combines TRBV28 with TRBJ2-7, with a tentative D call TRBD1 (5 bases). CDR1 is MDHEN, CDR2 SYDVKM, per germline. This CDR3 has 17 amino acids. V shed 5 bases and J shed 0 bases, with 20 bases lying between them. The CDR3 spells CASSPWWIGASSYEQYF. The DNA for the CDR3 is TGTGCCAGCAGTCCCTGGTGGATAGGGGCAAGCTCCTACGAGCAGTACTTC. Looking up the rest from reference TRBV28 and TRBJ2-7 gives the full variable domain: DVKVTQSSRYLVKRTGEKVFLECVQDMDHENMFWYRQDPGLGLRLIYFSYDVKMKEKGDIPEGYSVSREKKERFSLILESASTNQTSMYLCASSPWWIGASSYEQYFGPGTRLTVT.

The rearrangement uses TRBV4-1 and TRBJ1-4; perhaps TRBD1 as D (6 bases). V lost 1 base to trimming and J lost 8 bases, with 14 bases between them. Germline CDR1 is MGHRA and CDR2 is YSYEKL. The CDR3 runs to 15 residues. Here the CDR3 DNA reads TGCGCCAGCAGCCAAGGATGGGGGCCACGAGAAAAACTGTTTTTT. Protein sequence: CASSQGWGPREKLFF.

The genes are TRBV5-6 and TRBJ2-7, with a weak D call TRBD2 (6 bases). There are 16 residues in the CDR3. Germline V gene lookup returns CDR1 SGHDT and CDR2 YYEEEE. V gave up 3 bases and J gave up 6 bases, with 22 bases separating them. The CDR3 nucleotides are TGTGCCAGCAGCTGGGATGCGGGACGAGAGGTCCCCGAGCAGTACTTC. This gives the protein CASSWDAGREVPEQYF.

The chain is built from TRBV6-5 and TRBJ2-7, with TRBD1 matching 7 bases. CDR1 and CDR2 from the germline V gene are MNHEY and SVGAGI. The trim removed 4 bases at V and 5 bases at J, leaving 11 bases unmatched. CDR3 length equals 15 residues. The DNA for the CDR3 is TGTGCCAGCAGTTCTCCGACAGGGCGGGCCCACGAGCAGTACTTC. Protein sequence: CASSSPTGRAHEQYF.

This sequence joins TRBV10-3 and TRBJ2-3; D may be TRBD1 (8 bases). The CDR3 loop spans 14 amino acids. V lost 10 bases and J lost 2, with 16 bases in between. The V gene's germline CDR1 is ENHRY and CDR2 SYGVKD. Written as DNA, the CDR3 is TGTGCCACGAAGCGGGGACAGGACACAGATACGCAGTATTTT. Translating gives CATKRGQDTDTQYF.

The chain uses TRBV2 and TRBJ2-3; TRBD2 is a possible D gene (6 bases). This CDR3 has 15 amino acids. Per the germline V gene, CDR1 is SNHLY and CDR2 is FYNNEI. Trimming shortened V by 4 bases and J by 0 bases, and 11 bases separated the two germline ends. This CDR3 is CASSGGLPSTDTQYF. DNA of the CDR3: TGTGCCAGCAGTGGTGGACTACCGAGCACAGATACGCAGTATTTT.